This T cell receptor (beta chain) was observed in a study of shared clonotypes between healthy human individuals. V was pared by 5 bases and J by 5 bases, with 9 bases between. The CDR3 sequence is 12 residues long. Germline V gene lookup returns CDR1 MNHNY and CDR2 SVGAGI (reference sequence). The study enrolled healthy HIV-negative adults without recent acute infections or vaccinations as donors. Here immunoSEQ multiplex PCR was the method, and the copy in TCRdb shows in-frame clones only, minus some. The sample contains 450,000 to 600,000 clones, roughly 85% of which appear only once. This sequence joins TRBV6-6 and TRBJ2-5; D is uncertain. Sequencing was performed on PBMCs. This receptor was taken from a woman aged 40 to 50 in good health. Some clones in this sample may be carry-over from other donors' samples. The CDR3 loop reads CASSEVRETQYF. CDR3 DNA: TGTGCCAGCAGTGAGGTCCGTGAGACCCAGTACTTC.